Given below is one T cell receptor (beta chain) in context. These data belong to a study of PD-L1 blockade in urothelial cancer. V lost 3 bases, J lost 3 bases, and 15 bases lay in between. The CDR3 spans 15 residues. Germline V gene data show CDR1 as SGHTA and CDR2 as FQGNSA. Time point in this sample: pretreatment peripheral blood. Measured with immunoSEQ multiplex PCR; TCRdb has only the in-frame clones, and not every one. This table holds roughly 95,000 clones, 87% found once. This chain links TRBV7-2 with TRBJ2-7; D is possibly TRBD2 (7 bases). The receptor was isolated from a man between 60 and 70 years old with urothelial cancer. Sample: PBMCs, taken around atezolizumab (anti-PD-L1) treatment. DNA of the CDR3: TGTGCCAGCAGCTTTAGCGGCGGGGGCAACTACGAGCAGTACTTC. Its translation: CASSFSGGGNYEQYF.